The following is a TCR beta chain sequence with its context. Which antigen it targets is not known. Base qualities are not provided; no much larger clone lies one nucleotide away. The data were taken from a study of T cell responses to AZD1222 COVID-19 vaccine (dated by TCRdb to the early 2020s). Regarding the study in general: AZD1222 recipients given second doses at about 4 weeks or at about 12 weeks were pooled, since spike-specific TCR depth and breadth were not found to differ between the two schedules. Enrollment into the trials was organized by age into subgroups of 18-55, 56-69 and 70-plus years, and those subgroups contained roughly 150, 30 and 60 TCR-sequenced participants, respectively. A total of 240 or so trial participants underwent TCR sequencing, of whom roughly 210 had received two doses of AZD1222 and 26 had received two doses of the MenACWY control vaccine.

Summary of the overall study and its limitations: In the small 56-69-year group, the increase in depth fell short of significance, most likely because of low power. Participants were mostly white British and included more females than males, and it was suggested by the authors that clonal diversity may have been underestimated. Because no samples from the day 14 peak response were available, repertoires could be characterized only after the peak T cell response. The whole spike protein was spanned by vaccine-associated CD4 TCRs, and dominant responses were seen in regions 160-218 and 743-854. Conclusions about previously exposed vaccinees were limited because only six AZD1222 recipients were SARS-CoV-2 seropositive at baseline. Nearly half of unique spike-specific TCRs reportedly recognized epitopes outside regions mutated in the B.1.351 and B.1.1.7 variants. After two AZD1222 doses, both the breadth and the depth of spike-specific TCRs were significantly higher than at day 0 and than in MenACWY recipients.

The CDR3 regions of human TCRbeta chains were subjected to immunosequencing. Concerning the study's data processing: TCRs in the repertoires were compared against a reference library of SARS-CoV-2-specific TCRs that had been generated with the MIRA antigen-specificity platform. Breadth was defined as the fraction of unique TCRs that were SARS-CoV-2-associated, and depth was defined as the fraction of total T cells that were SARS-CoV-2-associated. Using the MIRA data, every spike-specific TCR was mapped to the spike region that the TCR reacted to and assigned to either a CD4 or a CD8 class. Log10-transformed breadth and depth values were compared by one-way ANOVA with Sidak's multiple comparisons tests. The table comes from immuneACCESS by way of TCRdb, which keeps in-frame sequences with V and J called. Part of the clones is missing from these tables; in studies checked, under half for an unresolved V gene and the rest for unknown reasons. V and J calls and clone size follow that table, whereas D and trimming were derived from the DNA. Here the sample has some 130,000 clones; over 75% occur a single time. Jointly, the top ten make up about 7.9% of the sample.

CDR3 length: 14 amino acids, cysteine to phenylalanine. Only the CDR3 part of the read is kept: 42 bases, read in frame from the first base. Between the V and J ends, shortened by 6 bases and 5 bases respectively, the junction contains 14 bases. CDR1 and CDR2 are drawn from the germline V gene (reference sequence): MNHNY, SVGAGI. Interpreted using the paper, the time point label stands for: baseline before first vaccination. The vaccinee samples were drawn from two UK trials, COV001 and COV002, one of which was a single-blind randomized controlled phase 2/3 trial testing AZD1222 (ChAdOx1 nCoV-19) in healthy adults. For TCRbeta chain sequencing, PBMC samples were collected from trial participants at day 0 and at day 28 after the second dose.

This specimen was peripheral blood, taken on day 0 of AZD1222 vaccination. The receptor was isolated from an adult in good health. The rearranged segments are TRBV6-6 and TRBJ1-5; the D gene lacks a confident call. Here is the DNA: TGTGCCAGCAGCCCTATTGGGTCGGATCAGCCCCAGCATTTT. Translated, it reads CASSPIGSDQPQHF.